This T cell receptor (beta chain) was profiled in a study of blood T cell repertoires in COVID-19. For the study at large: Specimens from acute and convalescent COVID-19 originated in the United States, Italy and Spain. In each case, the material was cDNA or gDNA derived from T cells, B-cell-depleted T cells, or PBMCs.

As processed by the authors: Estimated nucleated cell counts came from reference gene primer amplification. The repertoire was sequenced with immunoSEQ multiplex PCR; TCRdb's copy has only in-frame clones and lacks some. V, J and clone size are taken as reported in that table, and D and trimming were inferred from the DNA itself. Of about 200,000 clones in the sample, approximately 84% were seen once. CDR3 length equals 15 residues. Losses at the gene ends were 4 bases for V and 0 bases for J; bases not matched to a gene: 7. Germline CDR1 reads GTSNPN; CDR2 reads SVGIG (reference sequence). Input material: peripheral blood. The sequence came from an older man with acute or convalescent COVID-19. This chain connects TRBV30 to TRBJ1-2, with 8 bases that match TRBD1. The chain's CDR3 is CAWNGPDRANYGYTF. The CDR3 DNA reads as TGTGCCTGGAACGGTCCGGACAGGGCTAACTATGGCTACACCTTC.